This is a list of T cell receptor beta chains from one sample in a study of T-cell memory formation after mild COVID-19. TCRdb called the 5' RACE reads again in MiXCR, with one record for every CDR3 protein. The sample has roughly 110,000 distinct CDR3 sequences; about a fifth are singletons. The source material was PBMCs or a T cell subset sorted from them (not recorded which). The receptor source for this set is a man aged 18 to 29 who had mild COVID-19 (a few samples of this study predate the infection). Cell type and time point are not known. CDR3s leave out the opening cysteine and the closing phenylalanine or tryptophan. Some rows have no size entry. The others give once, few or many, or a class for an expanded clone.

V	J	size	CDR3
TRBV10-2	TRBJ2-2	few	ASSIMGELF
TRBV6-2/TRBV6-3	TRBJ2-7	few	ASSLGNGGDYEQY
TRBV9	TRBJ2-2	few	ASSHRQGFVPGTGELF
TRBV4-3	TRBJ2-1	few	ASSRGGGNEQF
TRBV18	TRBJ2-1	.	ASSENNEQF
TRBV7-2	TRBJ2-2	few	ASSSPGTGTVDTGELF
TRBV4-1	TRBJ2-7	few	ASSQDLHWTGYEQY
TRBV9	TRBJ2-3	.	ASSALNTDTQY
TRBV12-3/TRBV12-4	TRBJ2-2	.	ASSLAGLIGNTGELF
TRBV6-2/TRBV6-3	TRBJ1-1	few	ASSSTGTGGPAEAF
TRBV9	TRBJ2-5	few	ASSVGRGPTSGGQETQY
TRBV7-2	TRBJ1-1	.	ASSSRWGFEAF
TRBV12-3/TRBV12-4	TRBJ2-7	.	ASSAGTRSSYEQY
TRBV3-1	TRBJ2-5	.	ASSQYQGQETQY
TRBV5-1	TRBJ1-1	.	ASKLGFGDTEAF
TRBV5-1	TRBJ1-1	few	ASSLFRARDTEAF
TRBV6-4	TRBJ2-6	few	ASSDSPGGSGANVLT
TRBV6-5	TRBJ2-2	.	ASSYSQGSTGELF
TRBV20-1	TRBJ1-2	once	SARILGMIGYGYT
TRBV5-1	TRBJ1-3	.	ASSSPPGNTIY
TRBV9	TRBJ2-3	.	ASSAQGLRNTDTQY
TRBV7-9	TRBJ2-3	few	ASSLAQGYTDTQY
TRBV12-5	TRBJ2-7	.	ASGLSRTSVIQQY
TRBV7-9	TRBJ2-1	.	ASSLVTGIYNEQF
TRBV7-6	TRBJ2-7	many	ASSLGTGSYEQY
TRBV5-1	TRBJ2-2	many	ASSLAGPTGELF
TRBV28	TRBJ2-5	.	ASSLRQGMGETQY
TRBV19	TRBJ1-4	once	ASHRTGYNEKLF
TRBV4-1	TRBJ1-5	.	ASSQEGGSRPGQPQH
TRBV7-9	TRBJ1-5	few	ASSLGRSGDQPQH
TRBV5-1	TRBJ1-6	many	ASRGGNSPLH
TRBV4-3	TRBJ2-2	.	ASSTWTGELF
TRBV7-9	TRBJ2-2	few	ASSDGRRAGELF
TRBV20-1	TRBJ1-1	.	SARGSAEAF
TRBV9	TRBJ2-3	few	ASSVTGLSADTQY
TRBV4-1	TRBJ1-5	.	ASSQAFPGNQPQH
TRBV4-1	TRBJ1-1	few	ASSQSRGTEAF
TRBV7-9	TRBJ2-6	.	ASSLAGLAGGPWGSGANVLT
TRBV4-3	TRBJ2-1	few	ASSQSWVAGDNEQF
TRBV12-5	TRBJ2-2	.	ASGFLLRGQNAGELF
TRBV20-1	TRBJ2-3	few	SARGTETTDTQY
TRBV4-3	TRBJ1-2	.	ASSQAAREDGYT
TRBV30	TRBJ2-1	few	AWSSGQGGDEQF
TRBV29-1	TRBJ2-2	few	SVVGPGNTGELF
TRBV7-3	TRBJ2-5	.	ASSLLGTKETQY
TRBV12-3/TRBV12-4	TRBJ1-2	.	ASSSPQRRLDYGYT
TRBV27	TRBJ1-5	few	ASSAKNQPQH
TRBV12-3/TRBV12-4	TRBJ2-1	.	ASSPSGGGEQF
TRBV2	TRBJ2-7	few	ASSSGQTYYEQY
TRBV23-1	TRBJ2-2	few	ASSRSEDRSNTGELF
TRBV12-3/TRBV12-4	TRBJ2-2	.	ASSLRSTGELF
TRBV7-9	TRBJ2-7	.	ASSLSDEQY
TRBV7-4	TRBJ2-1	.	ASNPTRTSGGSYNEQF
TRBV6-2/TRBV6-3	TRBJ2-7	many	ASSYSPSGFSYEQY
TRBV7-2	TRBJ2-1	few	ASSPLNYNEQF
TRBV11-2	TRBJ2-6	.	ASRVAVRKSAANVLT
TRBV29-1	TRBJ2-1	few	SVRQNEQF
TRBV5-1	TRBJ1-1	few	ASRVSRGMGTEAF